A selection of T cell receptor beta chains follows, all from one sample in a study of blood T cell repertoires in COVID-19. Sequencing was performed with immunoSEQ multiplex PCR; in TCRdb, only in-frame clones are kept and a portion is missing. The table has about 150,000 clones, 75% to 90% seen once; the top ten hold 4.5% to 6%. Sequencing was performed on peripheral blood. These receptors were obtained from a human donor in a cohort sampled during active COVID-19. Each CDR3 is given with its conserved first and last residue. D genes are given only for firm matches. The listing skips clone size in some rows; elsewhere it reads once, few, many or a size class.

TRBJ1-4 | TRBV2 | . | . | 15 | TGTGCCAGTACAGGGTTAGGACCAACTAATGAAAAACTGTTTTTT | CASTGLGPTNEKLFF
TRBJ1-2 | TRBV19 | TRBD1 | . | 15 | TGTGCCAGCGCCTTCCAGGGGGCAGGCAACTATGGCTACACCTTC | CASAFQGAGNYGYTF
TRBJ1-2 | TRBV10-3 | . | . | 12 | TGTGCCATCAGTGATGGGGGCGATGGCTACACCTTC | CAISDGGDGYTF
TRBJ2-2 | TRBV19 | . | . | 15 | TGTGCCAGTAGTTTATCCGGGAAGAACACCGGGGAGCTGTTTTTT | CASSLSGKNTGELFF
TRBJ1-5 | TRBV5-5 | . | . | 13 | TGTGCCAGCAGCCCGTACGGGAATCAGCCCCAGCATTTT | CASSPYGNQPQHF
TRBJ2-5 | TRBV11-2 | TRBD2 | . | 16 | TGTGCCAGCAGCTTAGACGAGCGGGGGCTCTGGAAGACCCAGTACTTC | CASSLDERGLWKTQYF
TRBJ1-6 | TRBV28 | . | . | 11 | TGTGCCAGCAGTCTAAATTCACCCCTCCACTTT | CASSLNSPLHF
TRBJ1-6 | TRBV11-2 | . | . | 15 | TGTGCCAGCAGCTTAGTACGGGACTCGACTTCACCCCTCCACTTT | CASSLVRDSTSPLHF
TRBJ2-6 | TRBV19 | TRBD1 | . | 15 | TGTGCCAGTAGTATTACAGGGGCGGGGGCCAACGTCCTGACTTTC | CASSITGAGANVLTF
TRBJ1-6 | TRBV11-2 | . | . | 14 | TGTGCCAGCAGGTCCTCCGGGGGGCACTCACCCCTCCACTTT | CASRSSGGHSPLHF
TRBJ2-4 | TRBV15 | TRBD1 | . | 16 | TGTGCCACCAGCAGAGGGCCTGGACAGGGGGAAAACATTCAGTACTTC | CATSRGPGQGENIQYF
TRBJ1-1 | TRBV4-1 | . | . | 14 | TGCGCCAGCAGGGGGAGGAGGGGTAACACTGAAGCTTTCTTT | CASRGRRGNTEAFF
TRBJ2-3 | TRBV3-1/TRBV3-2 | . | once | 15 | TGTGCCAGCAGTCCGTGGGACTTGACCACAGATACGCAGTATTTT | CASSPWDLTTDTQYF
TRBJ1-4 | TRBV9 | . | . | 16 | TGTGCCAGCAGCCCCCGACAGGTTTCAGGCACAGGAAAACTGTTTTTT | CASSPRQVSGTGKLFF
TRBJ1-1 | TRBV13 | . | . | 14 | TGTGCCAGCAGCGGCCAGGGGTGGAACACTGAAGCTTTCTTT | CASSGQGWNTEAFF
TRBJ1-5 | TRBV7-8 | . | . | 13 | TGTGCCAGCAGCTTAGATGGCGGGGAGCCCCAGCATTTT | CASSLDGGEPQHF
TRBJ1-5 | TRBV28 | . | . | 15 | TGTGCCAGCAGTTTATCGGGGCCGGGGGATCAGCCCCAGCATTTT | CASSLSGPGDQPQHF